This T cell receptor beta chain was documented in a study of regulatory T cells in long-lasting Graves disease. Note on this clonotype: Antigen specificity is unknown.

Study-wide results and caveats: Persistent disease favored TRBV28, TRBJ1-2 and TRBJ2-5.

The CDR3 runs to 16 residues. Per germline, CDR1 LNHDA and CDR2 SQIVND (reference sequence). V lost 3 bases to trimming and J lost 1 base; unmatched junction nucleotides: 5. Combining iRepertoire HTBI primers with Arm-PCR of CDR3 regions, the authors built TCR beta libraries. MiXCR was run by TCRdb on the multiplex PCR reads, yielding one entry per CDR3 protein. Counted here are 440,000 or so distinct CDR3 sequences, about 15% occurring once; the ten biggest clones make up approximately 15%. Time point reported: newly diagnosed GD, antithyroid drugs for less than 3 months. PBMCs provided the RNA from which the TCR library was made. These same data were also listed under a study on T cells in Graves' hyperthyroidism and ophthalmopathy. From that report: Newly diagnosed hyperthyroidism, duration under 2 months, in patients aged 18 to 65.

This receptor was taken from a woman aged 25 to 39 with Graves disease. This rearrangement joins TRBV19 to TRBJ2-7; 11 bases match TRBD2. The sequences come from peripheral blood mononuclear cells (PBMCs), collected at new diagnosis, from a patient treated with antithyroid drugs. In DNA form, the CDR3 reads TGTGCCAGTAGTATTCAGGCTAGCGGGAGGTCCTACGAGCAGTACTTC. Encoded protein: CASSIQASGRSYEQYF.